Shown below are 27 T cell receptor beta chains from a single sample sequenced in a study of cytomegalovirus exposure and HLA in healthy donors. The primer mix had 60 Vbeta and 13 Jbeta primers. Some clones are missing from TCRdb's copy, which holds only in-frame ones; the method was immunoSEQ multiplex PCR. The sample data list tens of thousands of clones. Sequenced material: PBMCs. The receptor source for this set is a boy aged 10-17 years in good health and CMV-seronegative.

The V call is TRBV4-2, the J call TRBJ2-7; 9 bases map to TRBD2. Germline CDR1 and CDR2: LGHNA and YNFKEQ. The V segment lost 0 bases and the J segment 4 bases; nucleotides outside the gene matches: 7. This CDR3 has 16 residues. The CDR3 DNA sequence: TGTGCCAGCAGCCAAGATAGGGCGGGGGGGCTGTACGAGCAGTACTTC. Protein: CASSQDRAGGLYEQYF.

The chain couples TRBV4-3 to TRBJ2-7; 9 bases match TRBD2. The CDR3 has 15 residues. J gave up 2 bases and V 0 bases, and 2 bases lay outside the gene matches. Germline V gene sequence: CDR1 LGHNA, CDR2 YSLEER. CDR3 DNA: TGCGCCAGCAGCCAAGAGCGGGAGGGTACCTACGAGCAGTACTTC. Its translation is CASSQEREGTYEQYF.

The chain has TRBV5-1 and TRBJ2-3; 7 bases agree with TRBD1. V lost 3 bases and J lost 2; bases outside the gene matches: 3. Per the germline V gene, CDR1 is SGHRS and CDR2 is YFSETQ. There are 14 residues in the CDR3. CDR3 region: CASSWDSPTDTQYF. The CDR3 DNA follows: TGCGCCAGCAGCTGGGACAGCCCCACAGATACGCAGTATTTT.

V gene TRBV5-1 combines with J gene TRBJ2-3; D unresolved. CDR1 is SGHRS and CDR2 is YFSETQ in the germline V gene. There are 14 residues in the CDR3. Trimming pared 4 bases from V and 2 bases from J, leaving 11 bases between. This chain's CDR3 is CASSRSTVTDTQYF. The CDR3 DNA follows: TGCGCCAGCAGCCGGTCTACAGTCACAGATACGCAGTATTTT.

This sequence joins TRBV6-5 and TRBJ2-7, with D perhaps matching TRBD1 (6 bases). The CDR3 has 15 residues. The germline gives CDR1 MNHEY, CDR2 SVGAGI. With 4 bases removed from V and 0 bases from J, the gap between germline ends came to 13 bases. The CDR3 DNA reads TGTGCCAGCAGTTCGACAGGTATTAGCTCCTACGAGCAGTACTTC. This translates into CASSSTGISSYEQYF.

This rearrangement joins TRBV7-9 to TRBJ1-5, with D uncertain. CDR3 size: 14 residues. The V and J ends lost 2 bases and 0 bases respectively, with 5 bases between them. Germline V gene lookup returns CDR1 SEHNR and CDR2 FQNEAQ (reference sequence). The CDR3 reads CASSLQYSNQPQHF. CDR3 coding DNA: TGTGCCAGCAGCTTACAGTATAGCAATCAGCCCCAGCATTTT. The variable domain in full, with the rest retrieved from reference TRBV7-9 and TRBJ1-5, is DTGVSQNPRHKITKRGQNVTFRCDPISEHNRLYWYRQTLGQGPEFLTYFQNEAQLEKSRLLSDRFSAERPKGSFSTLEIQRTEQGDSAMYLCASSLQYSNQPQHFGDGTRLSIL.

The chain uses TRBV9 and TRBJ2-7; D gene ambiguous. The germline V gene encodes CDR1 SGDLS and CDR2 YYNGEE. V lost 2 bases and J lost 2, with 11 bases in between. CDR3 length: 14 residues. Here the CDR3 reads CASSVSRGTYEQYF. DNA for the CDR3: TGTGCCAGCAGCGTGTCGAGAGGAACCTACGAGCAGTACTTC.

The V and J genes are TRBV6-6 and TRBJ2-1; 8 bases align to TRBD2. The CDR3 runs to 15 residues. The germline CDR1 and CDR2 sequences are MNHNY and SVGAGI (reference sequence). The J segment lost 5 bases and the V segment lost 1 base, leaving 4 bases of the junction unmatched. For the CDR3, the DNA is TGTGCCAGCAGTTACTTCCCGGGGGGGCACAATGAGCAGTTCTTC. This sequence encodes CASSYFPGGHNEQFF.

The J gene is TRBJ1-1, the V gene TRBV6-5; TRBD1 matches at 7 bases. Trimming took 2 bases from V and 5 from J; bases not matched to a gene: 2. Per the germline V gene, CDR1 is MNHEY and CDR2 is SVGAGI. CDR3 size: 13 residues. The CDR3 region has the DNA TGTGCCAGCAGTTACCAGACAGGGACTGAAGCTTTCTTT. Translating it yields CASSYQTGTEAFF.

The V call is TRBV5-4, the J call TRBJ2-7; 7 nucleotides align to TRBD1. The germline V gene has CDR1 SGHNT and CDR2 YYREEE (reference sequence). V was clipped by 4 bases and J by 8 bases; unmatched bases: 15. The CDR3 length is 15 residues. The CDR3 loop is CASSRWAFRQGKQYF. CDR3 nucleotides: TGTGCCAGCAGCCGGTGGGCCTTTCGACAGGGTAAGCAGTACTTC.

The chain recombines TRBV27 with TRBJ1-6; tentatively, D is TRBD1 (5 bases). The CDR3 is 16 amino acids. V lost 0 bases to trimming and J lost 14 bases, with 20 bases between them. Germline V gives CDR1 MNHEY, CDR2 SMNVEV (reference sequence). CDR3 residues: CASSLSVGREGRSLHF. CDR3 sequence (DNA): TGTGCCAGCAGTTTATCGGTAGGCAGGGAAGGAAGGTCCCTCCACTTT.

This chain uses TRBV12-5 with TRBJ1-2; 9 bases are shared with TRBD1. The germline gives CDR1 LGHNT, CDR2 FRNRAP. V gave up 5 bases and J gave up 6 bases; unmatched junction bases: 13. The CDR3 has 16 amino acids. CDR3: CASGTPTGQGEDGYTF. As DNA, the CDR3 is TGTGCTAGTGGTACACCAACGGGACAGGGTGAGGATGGCTACACCTTC. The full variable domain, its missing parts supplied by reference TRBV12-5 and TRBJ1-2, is DARVTQTPRHKVTEMGQEVTMRCQPILGHNTVFWYRQTMMQGLELLAYFRNRAPLDDSGMPKDRFSAEMPDATLATLKIQPSEPRDSAVYFCASGTPTGQGEDGYTFGSGTRLTVV.

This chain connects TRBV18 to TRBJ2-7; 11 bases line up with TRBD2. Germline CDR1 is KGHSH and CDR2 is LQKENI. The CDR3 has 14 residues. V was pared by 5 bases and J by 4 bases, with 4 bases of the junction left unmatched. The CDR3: CASSRASGRYEQYF. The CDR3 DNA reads TGTGCCAGCTCAAGGGCTAGCGGGAGGTACGAGCAGTACTTC. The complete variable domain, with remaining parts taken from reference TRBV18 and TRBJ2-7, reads NAGVMQNPRHLVRRRGQEARLRCSPMKGHSHVYWYRQLPEEGLKFMVYLQKENIIDESGMPKERFSAEFPKEGPSILRIQQVVRGDSAAYFCASSRASGRYEQYFGPGTRLTVT.

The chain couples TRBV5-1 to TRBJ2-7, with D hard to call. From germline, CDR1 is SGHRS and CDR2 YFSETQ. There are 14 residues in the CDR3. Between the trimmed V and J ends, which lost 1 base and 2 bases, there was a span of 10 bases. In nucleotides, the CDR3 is TGCGCCAGCAGCTTGCCCGGTTCACCCTACGAGCAGTACTTC. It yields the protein CASSLPGSPYEQYF.

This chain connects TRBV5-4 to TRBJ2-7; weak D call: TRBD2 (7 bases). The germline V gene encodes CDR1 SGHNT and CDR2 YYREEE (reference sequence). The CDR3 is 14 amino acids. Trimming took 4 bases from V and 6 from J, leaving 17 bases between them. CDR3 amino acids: CASSVGGGGLEQYF. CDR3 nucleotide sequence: TGTGCCAGCAGCGTCGGGGGCGGGGGCCTCGAGCAGTACTTC.

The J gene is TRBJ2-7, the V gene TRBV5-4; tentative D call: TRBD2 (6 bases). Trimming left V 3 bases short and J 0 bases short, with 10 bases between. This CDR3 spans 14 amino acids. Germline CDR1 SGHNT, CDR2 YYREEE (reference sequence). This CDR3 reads CASSWRDGSYEQYF. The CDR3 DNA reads TGTGCCAGCAGCTGGCGGGACGGCTCCTACGAGCAGTACTTC.

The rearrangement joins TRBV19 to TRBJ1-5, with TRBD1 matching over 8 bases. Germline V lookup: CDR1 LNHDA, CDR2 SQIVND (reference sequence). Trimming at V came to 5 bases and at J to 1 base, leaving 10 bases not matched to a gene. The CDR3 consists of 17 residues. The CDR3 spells CASSPARQGLSNQPQHF. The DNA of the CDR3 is TGTGCCAGTAGTCCCGCCCGACAGGGGCTGAGCAATCAGCCCCAGCATTTT.

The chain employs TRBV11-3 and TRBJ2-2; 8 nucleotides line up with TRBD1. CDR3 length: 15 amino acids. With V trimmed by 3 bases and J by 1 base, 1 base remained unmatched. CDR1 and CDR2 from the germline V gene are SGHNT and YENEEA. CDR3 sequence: CASSLGTGNTGELFF. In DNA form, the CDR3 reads TGTGCCAGCAGCTTGGGGACAGGGAACACCGGGGAGCTGTTTTTT.

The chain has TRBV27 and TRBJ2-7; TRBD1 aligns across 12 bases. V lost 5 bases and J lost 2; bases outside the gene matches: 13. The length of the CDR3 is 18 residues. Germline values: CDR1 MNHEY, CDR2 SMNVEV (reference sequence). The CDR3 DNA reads TGTGCCAGCAGTCCCCTCTCGATAGGGACAGGGGGCACCTACGAGCAGTACTTC. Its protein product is CASSPLSIGTGGTYEQYF.

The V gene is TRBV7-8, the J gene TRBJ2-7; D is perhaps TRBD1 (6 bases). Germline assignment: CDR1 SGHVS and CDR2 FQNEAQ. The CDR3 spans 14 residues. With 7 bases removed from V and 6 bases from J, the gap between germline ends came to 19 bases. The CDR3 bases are TGTGCCAGCACCCTAGGGGTCAGGGGTTCCGAGCAGTACTTC. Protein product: CASTLGVRGSEQYF.

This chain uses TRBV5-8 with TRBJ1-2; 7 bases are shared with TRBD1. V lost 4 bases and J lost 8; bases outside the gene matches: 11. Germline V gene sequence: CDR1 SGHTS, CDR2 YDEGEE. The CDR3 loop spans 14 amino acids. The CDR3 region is CASSPVGTADGYTF. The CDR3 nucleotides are TGTGCCAGCAGCCCAGTAGGGACAGCTGACGGCTACACCTTC.

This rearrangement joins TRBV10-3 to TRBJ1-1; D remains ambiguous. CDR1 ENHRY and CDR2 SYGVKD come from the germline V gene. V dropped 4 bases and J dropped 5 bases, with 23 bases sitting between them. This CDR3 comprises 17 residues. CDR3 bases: TGTGCCATCAGTGGCCTGTGGTTCCGCGGGGTTGAAACTGAAGCTTTCTTT. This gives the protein CAISGLWFRGVETEAFF.

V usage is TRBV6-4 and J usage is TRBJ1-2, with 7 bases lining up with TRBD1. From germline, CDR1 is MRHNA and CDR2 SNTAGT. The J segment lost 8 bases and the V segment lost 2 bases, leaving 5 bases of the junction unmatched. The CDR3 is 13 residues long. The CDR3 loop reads CASSDGTDRGYTF. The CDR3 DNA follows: TGTGCCAGCAGTGACGGGACAGATCGGGGCTACACCTTC.

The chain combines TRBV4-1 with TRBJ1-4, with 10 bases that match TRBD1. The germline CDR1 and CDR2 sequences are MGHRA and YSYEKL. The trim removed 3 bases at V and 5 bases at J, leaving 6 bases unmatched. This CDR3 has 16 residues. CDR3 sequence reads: CASSHLTGGANEKLFF. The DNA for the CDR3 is TGCGCCAGCAGCCATTTGACAGGGGGCGCAAATGAAAAACTGTTTTTT.

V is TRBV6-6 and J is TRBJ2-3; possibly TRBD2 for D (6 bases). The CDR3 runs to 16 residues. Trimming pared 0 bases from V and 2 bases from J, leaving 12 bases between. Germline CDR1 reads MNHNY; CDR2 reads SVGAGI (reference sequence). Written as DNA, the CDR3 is TGTGCCAGCAGTTACTCGGGGCGGGGTCACACAGATACGCAGTATTTT. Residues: CASSYSGRGHTDTQYF.

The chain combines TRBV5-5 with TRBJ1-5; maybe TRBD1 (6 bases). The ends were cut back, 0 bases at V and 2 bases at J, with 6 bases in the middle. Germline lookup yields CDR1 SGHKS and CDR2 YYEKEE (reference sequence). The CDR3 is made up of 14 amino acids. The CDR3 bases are TGTGCCAGCAGCTTGGCAGGGGGCAATCAGCCCCAGCATTTT. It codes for CASSLAGGNQPQHF.

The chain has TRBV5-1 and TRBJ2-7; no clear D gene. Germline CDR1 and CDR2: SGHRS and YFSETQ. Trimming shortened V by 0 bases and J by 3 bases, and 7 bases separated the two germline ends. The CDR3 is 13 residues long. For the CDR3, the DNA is TGCGCCAGCAGCTTGGCCGAGTTCTACGAGCAGTACTTC. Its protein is CASSLAEFYEQYF.